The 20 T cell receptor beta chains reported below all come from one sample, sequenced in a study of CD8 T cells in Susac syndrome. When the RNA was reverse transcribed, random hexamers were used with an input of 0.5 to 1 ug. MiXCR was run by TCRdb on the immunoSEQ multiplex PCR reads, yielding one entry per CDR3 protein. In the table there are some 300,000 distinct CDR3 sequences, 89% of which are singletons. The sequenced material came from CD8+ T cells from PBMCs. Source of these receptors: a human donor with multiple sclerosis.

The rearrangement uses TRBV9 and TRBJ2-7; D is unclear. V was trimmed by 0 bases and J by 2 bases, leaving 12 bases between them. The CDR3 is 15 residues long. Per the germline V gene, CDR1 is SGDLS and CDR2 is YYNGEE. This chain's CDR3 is CASSVEKGGPYEQYF. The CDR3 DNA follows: TGTGCCAGCAGCGTAGAAAAGGGCGGACCCTACGAGCAGTACTTC.

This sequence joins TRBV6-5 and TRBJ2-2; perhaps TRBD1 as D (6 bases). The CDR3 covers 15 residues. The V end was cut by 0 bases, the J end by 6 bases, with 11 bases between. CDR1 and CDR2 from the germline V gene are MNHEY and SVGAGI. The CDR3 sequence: CASSYSIQGAGELFF. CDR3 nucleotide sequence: TGTGCCAGCAGTTACTCCATACAGGGAGCCGGGGAGCTGTTTTTT.

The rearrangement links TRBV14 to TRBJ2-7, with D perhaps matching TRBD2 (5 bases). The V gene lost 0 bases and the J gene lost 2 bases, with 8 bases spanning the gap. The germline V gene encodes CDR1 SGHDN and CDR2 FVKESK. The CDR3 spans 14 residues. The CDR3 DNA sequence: TGTGCCAGCAGCCAAGAGTGGCGGGCCTACGAGCAGTACTTC. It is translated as CASSQEWRAYEQYF.

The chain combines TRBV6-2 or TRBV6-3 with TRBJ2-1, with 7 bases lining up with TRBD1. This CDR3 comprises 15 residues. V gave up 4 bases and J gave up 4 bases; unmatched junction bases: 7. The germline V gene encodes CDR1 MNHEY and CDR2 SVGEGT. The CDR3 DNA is TGTGCCAGCAGTTGGACAGGCGGGTCATACAATGAGCAGTTCTTC. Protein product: CASSWTGGSYNEQFF.

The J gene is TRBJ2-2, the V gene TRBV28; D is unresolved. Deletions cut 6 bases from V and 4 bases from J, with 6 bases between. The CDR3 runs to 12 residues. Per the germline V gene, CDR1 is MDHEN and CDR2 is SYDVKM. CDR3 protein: CASSRATGELFF. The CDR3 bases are TGTGCCAGCAGCCGAGCCACCGGGGAGCTGTTTTTT. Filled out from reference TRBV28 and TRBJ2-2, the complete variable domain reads DVKVTQSSRYLVKRTGEKVFLECVQDMDHENMFWYRQDPGLGLRLIYFSYDVKMKEKGDIPEGYSVSREKKERFSLILESASTNQTSMYLCASSRATGELFFGEGSRLTVL.

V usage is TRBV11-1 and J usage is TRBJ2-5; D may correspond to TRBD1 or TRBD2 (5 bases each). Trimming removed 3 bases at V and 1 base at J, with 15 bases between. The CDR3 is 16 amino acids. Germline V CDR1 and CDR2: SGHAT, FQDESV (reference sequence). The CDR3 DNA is TGTGCCAGCAGCTTTGGGTGGGGACCCTCCCAAGAGACCCAGTACTTC. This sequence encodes CASSFGWGPSQETQYF.

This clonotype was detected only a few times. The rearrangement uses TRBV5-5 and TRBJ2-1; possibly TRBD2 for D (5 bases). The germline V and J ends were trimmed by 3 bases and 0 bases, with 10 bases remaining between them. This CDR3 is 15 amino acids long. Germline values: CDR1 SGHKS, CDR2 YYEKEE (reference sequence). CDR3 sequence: CASSSFTSSYNEQFF. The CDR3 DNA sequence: TGTGCCAGCAGCTCATTCACTAGCTCCTACAATGAGCAGTTCTTC.

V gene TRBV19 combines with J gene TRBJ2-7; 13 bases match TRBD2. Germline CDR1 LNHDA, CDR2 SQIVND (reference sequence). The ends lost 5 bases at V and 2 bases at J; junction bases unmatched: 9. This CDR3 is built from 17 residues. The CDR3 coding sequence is TGTGCCAGTAGTTTCTTAACGACTAGCGGGGGGACCTACGAGCAGTACTTC. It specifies CASSFLTTSGGTYEQYF. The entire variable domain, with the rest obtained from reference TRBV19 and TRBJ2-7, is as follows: DGGITQSPKYLFRKEGQNVTLSCEQNLNHDAMYWYRQDPGQGLRLIYYSQIVNDFQKGDIAEGYSVSREKKESFPLTVTSAQKNPTAFYLCASSFLTTSGGTYEQYFGPGTRLTVT.

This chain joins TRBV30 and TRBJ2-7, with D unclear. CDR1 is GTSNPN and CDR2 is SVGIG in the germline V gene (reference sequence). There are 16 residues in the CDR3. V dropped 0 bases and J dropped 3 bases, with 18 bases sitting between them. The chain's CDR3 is CAWSVMVRIGNYEQYF. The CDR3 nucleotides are TGTGCCTGGAGTGTAATGGTTAGGATAGGGAACTACGAGCAGTACTTC.

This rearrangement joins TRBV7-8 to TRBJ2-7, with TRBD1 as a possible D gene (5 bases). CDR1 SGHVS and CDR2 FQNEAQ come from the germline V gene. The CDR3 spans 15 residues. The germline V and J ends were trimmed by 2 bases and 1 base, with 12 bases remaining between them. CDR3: CASSLHQGLSYEQYF. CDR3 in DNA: TGTGCCAGCAGCTTACACCAGGGCCTTTCCTACGAGCAGTACTTC.

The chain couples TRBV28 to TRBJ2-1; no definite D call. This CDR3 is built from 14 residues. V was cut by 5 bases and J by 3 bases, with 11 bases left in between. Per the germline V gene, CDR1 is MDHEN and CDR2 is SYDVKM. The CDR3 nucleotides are TGTGCCAGCAGTCTGACGAACGGCTACAATGAGCAGTTCTTC. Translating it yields CASSLTNGYNEQFF.

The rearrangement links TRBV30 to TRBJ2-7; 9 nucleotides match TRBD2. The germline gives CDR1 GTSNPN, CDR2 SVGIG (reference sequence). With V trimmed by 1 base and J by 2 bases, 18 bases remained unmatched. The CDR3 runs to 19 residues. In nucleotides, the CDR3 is TGTGCCTGGAGTGCTGACCCCCTTACCGGGACTAGCAGCCCCTACGAGCAGTACTTC. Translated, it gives CAWSADPLTGTSSPYEQYF.

The CDR3 protein is CASSRGTGTNEQFF. The DNA of the CDR3 is TGCGCCAGCAGCCGAGGGACTGGAACCAATGAGCAGTTCTTC. The chain joins TRBV4-3 to TRBJ2-1, with a possible D match to TRBD2 (6 bases). Germline-derived CDR1 and CDR2 are LGHNA and YSLEER. The CDR3 runs to 14 residues. Trimming stripped 4 bases from V and 6 bases from J, with 13 bases between.

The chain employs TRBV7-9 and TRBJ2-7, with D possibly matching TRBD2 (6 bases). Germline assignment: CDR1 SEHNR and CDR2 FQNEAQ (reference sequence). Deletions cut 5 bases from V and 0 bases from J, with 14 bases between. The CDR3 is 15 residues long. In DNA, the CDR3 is TGTGCCAGCAGCGGCCGACTAGTGGCCTCCTACGAGCAGTACTTC. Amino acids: CASSGRLVASYEQYF.

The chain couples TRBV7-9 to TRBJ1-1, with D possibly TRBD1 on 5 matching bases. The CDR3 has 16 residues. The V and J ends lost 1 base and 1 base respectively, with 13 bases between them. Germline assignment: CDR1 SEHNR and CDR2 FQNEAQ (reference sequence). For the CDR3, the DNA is TGTGCCAGCAGCTTAGGCGGGGGTTGGGGGAACACTGAAGCTTTCTTT. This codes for CASSLGGGWGNTEAFF.

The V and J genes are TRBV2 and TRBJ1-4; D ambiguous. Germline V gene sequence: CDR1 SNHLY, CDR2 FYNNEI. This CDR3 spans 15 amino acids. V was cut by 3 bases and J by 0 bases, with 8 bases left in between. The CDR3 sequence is CASSDTLATNEKLFF. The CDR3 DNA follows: TGTGCCAGCAGTGACACACTTGCAACTAATGAAAAACTGTTTTTT.

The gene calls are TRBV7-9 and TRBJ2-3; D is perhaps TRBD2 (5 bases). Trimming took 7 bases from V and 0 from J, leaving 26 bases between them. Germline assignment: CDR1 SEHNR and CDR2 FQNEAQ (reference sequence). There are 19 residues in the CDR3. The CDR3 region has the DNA TGTGCCAGCACAACCCTGCGAGGAGGCAAGGACCTGAGCACAGATACGCAGTATTTT. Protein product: CASTTLRGGKDLSTDTQYF.

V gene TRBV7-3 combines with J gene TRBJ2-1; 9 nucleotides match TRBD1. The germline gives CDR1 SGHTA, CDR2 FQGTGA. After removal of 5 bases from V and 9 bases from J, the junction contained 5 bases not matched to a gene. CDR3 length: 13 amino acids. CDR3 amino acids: CASSPGQGFEQFF. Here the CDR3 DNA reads TGTGCCAGCAGCCCGGGACAGGGATTTGAGCAGTTCTTC.

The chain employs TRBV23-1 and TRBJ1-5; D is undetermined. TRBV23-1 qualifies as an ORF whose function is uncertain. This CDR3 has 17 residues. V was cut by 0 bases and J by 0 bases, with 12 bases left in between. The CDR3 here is CASSQSRGSNSNQPQHF. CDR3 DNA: TGCGCCAGCAGTCAATCGAGAGGATCCAATAGCAATCAGCCCCAGCATTTT.

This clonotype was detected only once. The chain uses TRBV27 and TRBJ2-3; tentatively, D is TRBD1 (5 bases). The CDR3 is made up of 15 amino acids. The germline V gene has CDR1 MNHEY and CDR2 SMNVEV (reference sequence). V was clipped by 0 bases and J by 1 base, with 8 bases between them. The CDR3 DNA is TGTGCCAGCAGTTTATCGATCAGGGGCACAGATACGCAGTATTTT. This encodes CASSLSIRGTDTQYF.